This TCR beta chain is drawn from a study of early T cells in non-severe SARS-CoV-2 infection. Ten or more counts support this clonotype. Attachment of unique molecular identifiers to individual cDNA molecules was performed. TCRdb processed the 5' RACE reads anew with MiXCR; each CDR3 protein has one entry. Of 45,000 to 55,000 distinct CDR3 sequences listed, around 7.7% are singletons. The sequenced sample consisted of whole blood. The source is an adult who was a healthcare worker with PCR-confirmed SARS-CoV-2 infection or an uninfected control (not recorded which).

The CDR3 spells CASSDRGLNTEAFF. The CDR3 nucleotides are TGTGCCAGCAGTGATAGGGGCTTGAACACTGAAGCTTTCTTT. The V and J genes are TRBV6-1 and TRBJ1-1, with TRBD1 as a possible D gene (5 bases). Looked up from germline, CDR1 is MNHNS and CDR2 is SASEGT. With 3 bases removed from V and 0 bases from J, the gap between germline ends came to 8 bases. The CDR3 is 14 amino acids.